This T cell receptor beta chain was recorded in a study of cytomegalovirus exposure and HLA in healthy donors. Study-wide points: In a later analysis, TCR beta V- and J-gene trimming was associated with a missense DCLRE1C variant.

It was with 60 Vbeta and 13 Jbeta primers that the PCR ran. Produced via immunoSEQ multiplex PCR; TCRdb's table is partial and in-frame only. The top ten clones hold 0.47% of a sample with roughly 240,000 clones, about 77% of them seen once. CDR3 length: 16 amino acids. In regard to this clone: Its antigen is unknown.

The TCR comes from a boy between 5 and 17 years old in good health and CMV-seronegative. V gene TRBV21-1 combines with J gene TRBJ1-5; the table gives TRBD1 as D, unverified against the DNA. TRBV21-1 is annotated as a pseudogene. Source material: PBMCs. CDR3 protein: CASSSLPRQVNQPQHF. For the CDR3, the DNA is TGTGCCAGCAGCAGCCTACCCCGACAGGTCAATCAGCCCCAGCATTTT.